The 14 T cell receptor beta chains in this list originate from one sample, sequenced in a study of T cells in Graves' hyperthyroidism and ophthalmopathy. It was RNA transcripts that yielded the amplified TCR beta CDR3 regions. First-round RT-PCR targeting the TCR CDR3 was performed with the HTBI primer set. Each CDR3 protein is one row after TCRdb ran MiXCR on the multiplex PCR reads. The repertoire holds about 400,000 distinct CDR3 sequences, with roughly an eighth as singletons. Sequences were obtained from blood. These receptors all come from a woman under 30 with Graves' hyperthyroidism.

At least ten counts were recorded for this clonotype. The CDR3 nucleotides read TGTGCCAGCAGCTTGGGGGAAGGGGTGAATGAGCAGTTCTTC. It is translated as CASSLGEGVNEQFF. This chain connects TRBV5-8 to TRBJ2-1, with a tentative D call TRBD1 (5 bases). V was clipped by 0 bases and J by 7 bases, with 11 bases between them. The CDR3 loop spans 14 amino acids. Germline V gene lookup returns CDR1 SGHTS and CDR2 YDEGEE. Full variable domain (rest looked up from reference TRBV5-8 and TRBJ2-1): EAGVTQSPTHLIKTRGQQATLRCSPISGHTSVYWYQQALGLGLQFLLWYDEGEERNRGNFPPRFSGRQFPNYSSELNVNALELEDSALYLCASSLGEGVNEQFFGPGTRLTVL.

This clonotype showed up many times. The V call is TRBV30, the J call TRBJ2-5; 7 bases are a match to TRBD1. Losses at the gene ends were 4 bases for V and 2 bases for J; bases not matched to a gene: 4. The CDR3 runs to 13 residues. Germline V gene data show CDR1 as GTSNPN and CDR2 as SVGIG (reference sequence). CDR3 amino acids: CAWTRDRQETQYF. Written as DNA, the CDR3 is TGTGCCTGGACCAGGGACAGACAAGAGACCCAGTACTTC.

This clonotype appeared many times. The CDR3 sequence: CASSMDEQYF. CDR3 nucleotides: TGTGCCAGCAGTATGGACGAGCAGTACTTC. The chain uses TRBV25-1 and TRBJ2-7; D unresolved. This CDR3 spans 10 amino acids. The germline V gene has CDR1 MGHDK and CDR2 SYGVNS. Trimming shortened V by 5 bases and J by 5 bases, and 4 bases separated the two germline ends.

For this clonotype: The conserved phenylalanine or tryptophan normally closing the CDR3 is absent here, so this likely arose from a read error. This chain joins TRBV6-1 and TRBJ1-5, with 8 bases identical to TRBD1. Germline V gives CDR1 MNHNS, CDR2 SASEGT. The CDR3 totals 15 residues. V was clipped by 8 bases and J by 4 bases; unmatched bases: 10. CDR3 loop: CASESRQGLNQPQHI. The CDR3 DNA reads TGTGCCAGCGAGTCGAGACAGGGGTTAAATCAGCCCCAGCATATT.

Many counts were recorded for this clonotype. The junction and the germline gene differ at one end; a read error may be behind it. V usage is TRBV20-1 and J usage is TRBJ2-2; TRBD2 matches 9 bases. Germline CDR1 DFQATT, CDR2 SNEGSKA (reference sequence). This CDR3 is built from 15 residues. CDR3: CSASPSSGNAGELFF. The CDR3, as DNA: TGCAGTGCTTCTCCTTCTAGCGGGAACGCCGGGGAGCTGTTTTTT.

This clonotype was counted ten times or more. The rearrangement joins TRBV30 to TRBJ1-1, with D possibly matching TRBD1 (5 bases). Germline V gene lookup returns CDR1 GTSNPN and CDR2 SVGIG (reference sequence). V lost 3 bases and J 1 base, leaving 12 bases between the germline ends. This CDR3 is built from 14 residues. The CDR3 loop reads CAWSKDNSNTEAFF. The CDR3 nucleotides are TGTGCCTGGAGCAAGGACAACTCGAACACTGAAGCTTTCTTT.

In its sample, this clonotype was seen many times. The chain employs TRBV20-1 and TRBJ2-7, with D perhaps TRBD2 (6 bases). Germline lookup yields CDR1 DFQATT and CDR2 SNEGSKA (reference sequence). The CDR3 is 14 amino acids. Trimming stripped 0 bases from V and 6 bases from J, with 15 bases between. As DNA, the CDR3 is TGCAGTGCTAGAGATATGGGAGGTTGGTCCGAGCAGTACTTC. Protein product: CSARDMGGWSEQYF.

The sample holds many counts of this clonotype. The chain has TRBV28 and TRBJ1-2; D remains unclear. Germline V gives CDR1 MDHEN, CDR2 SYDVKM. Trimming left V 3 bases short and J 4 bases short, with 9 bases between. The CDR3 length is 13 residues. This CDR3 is CASSFEGIYGYTF. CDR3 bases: TGTGCCAGCAGTTTTGAGGGCATCTATGGCTACACCTTC.

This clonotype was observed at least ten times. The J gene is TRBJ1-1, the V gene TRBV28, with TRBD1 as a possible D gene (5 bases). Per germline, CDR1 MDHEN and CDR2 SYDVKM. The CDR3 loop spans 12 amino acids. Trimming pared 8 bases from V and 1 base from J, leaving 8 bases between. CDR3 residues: CASCTGNTEAFF. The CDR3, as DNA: TGTGCCAGCTGTACAGGGAACACTGAAGCTTTCTTT. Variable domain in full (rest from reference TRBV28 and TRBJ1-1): DVKVTQSSRYLVKRTGEKVFLECVQDMDHENMFWYRQDPGLGLRLIYFSYDVKMKEKGDIPEGYSVSREKKERFSLILESASTNQTSMYLCASCTGNTEAFFGQGTRLTVV.

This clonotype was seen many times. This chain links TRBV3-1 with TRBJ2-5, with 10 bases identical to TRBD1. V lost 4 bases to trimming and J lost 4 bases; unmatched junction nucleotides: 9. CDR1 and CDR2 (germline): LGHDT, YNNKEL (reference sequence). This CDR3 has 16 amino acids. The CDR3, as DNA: TGTGCCAGCAGCCGGACGACAGGGGGCCTAGGAGAGACCCAGTACTTC. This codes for CASSRTTGGLGETQYF.

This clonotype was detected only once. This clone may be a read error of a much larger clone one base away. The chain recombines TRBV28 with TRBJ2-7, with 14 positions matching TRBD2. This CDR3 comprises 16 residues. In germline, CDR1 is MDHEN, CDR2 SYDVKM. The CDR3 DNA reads TGTGTCAGCAGTACCAGACTAGCGGGAGGGCCCGACGAGCAGTACTTC. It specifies CVSSTRLAGGPDEQYF.

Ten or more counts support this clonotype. CDR3 DNA sequence: TGTGCCAGCAGTGAAGCCCCAGCGGGGCTTGTGTATGAGCAGTTCTTC. The encoded protein is CASSEAPAGLVYEQFF. This rearrangement joins TRBV2 to TRBJ2-1; 7 nucleotides line up with TRBD2. The CDR3 extends over 16 amino acids. Unmatched junction bases numbered 10, after V lost 0 bases and J lost 8 bases. CDR1 and CDR2 (germline): SNHLY, FYNNEI.

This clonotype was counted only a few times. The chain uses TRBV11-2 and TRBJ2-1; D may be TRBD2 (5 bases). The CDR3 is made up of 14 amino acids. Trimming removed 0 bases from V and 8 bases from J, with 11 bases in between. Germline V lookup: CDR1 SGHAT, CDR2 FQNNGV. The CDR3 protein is CASSLEVSDDEQFF. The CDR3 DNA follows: TGTGCCAGCAGCTTAGAAGTTAGCGATGATGAGCAGTTCTTC.

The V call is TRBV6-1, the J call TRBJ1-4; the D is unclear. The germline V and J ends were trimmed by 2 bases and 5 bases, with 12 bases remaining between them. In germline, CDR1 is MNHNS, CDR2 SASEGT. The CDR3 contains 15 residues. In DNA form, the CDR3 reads TGTGCCAGCAGTGAAAGGAGCAAATCAAATGAAAAACTGTTTTTT. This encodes CASSERSKSNEKLFF.